Following are 29 T cell receptor beta chains from one sample sequenced in a study of T cell responses to AZD1222 COVID-19 vaccine. Profiled with immunoSEQ multiplex PCR; TCRdb holds only in-frame clones, not every one. The sample holds 120,000 or so clones, 90% to 95% seen once. This sample comprised peripheral blood, obtained on day 0 of AZD1222 vaccination. The receptors shown here come from an adult in good health.

This sequence joins TRBV5-4 and TRBJ2-7; 7 bases line up with TRBD2. The CDR3 consists of 14 residues. Trimming cost V 3 bases and J 5 bases; bases outside gene matches: 8. Germline V gene lookup returns CDR1 SGHNT and CDR2 YYREEE (reference sequence). CDR3 sequence (DNA): TGTGCCAGCAGCTCCGGGACTATGATGAACGAGCAGTACTTC. It specifies CASSSGTMMNEQYF.

V gene TRBV7-2 combines with J gene TRBJ1-3, with D perhaps TRBD1 (6 bases). Looked up from germline, CDR1 is SGHTA and CDR2 is FQGNSA. The V and J ends lost 5 bases and 4 bases respectively, with 6 bases between them. This CDR3 comprises 12 residues. The CDR3 sequence: CASSQGGNTIYF. The CDR3 nucleotides are TGTGCCAGCAGCCAGGGGGGAAACACCATATATTTT.

Comments on this clone: The junction differs from germline at one of its ends, possibly a read error. The J gene is TRBJ2-1, the V gene TRBV5-1; 9 bases fit TRBD2. Germline V gene sequence: CDR1 SGHRS, CDR2 YFSETQ. The CDR3 contains 15 residues. The DNA of the CDR3 is TGCGCCAGCAGCTTGGCCGGGACTAGCTACGATGAGCAGTTCTTC. It yields the protein CASSLAGTSYDEQFF.

The CDR3: CASSVQGAGNSPLHF. In DNA form, the CDR3 reads TGTGCCAGCAGCGTACAGGGGGCTGGGAATTCACCCCTCCACTTT. This chain connects TRBV5-4 to TRBJ1-6, with 9 nucleotides matching TRBD1. The germline V gene has CDR1 SGHNT and CDR2 YYREEE (reference sequence). The V segment lost 4 bases and the J segment 7 bases; nucleotides outside the gene matches: 6. This CDR3 is built from 15 residues.

The chain recombines TRBV30 with TRBJ2-1, with D possibly being TRBD1 or TRBD2 (5 bases each). The V and J ends lost 2 bases and 0 bases respectively, with 20 bases between them. Germline V gene lookup returns CDR1 GTSNPN and CDR2 SVGIG (reference sequence). CDR3 length: 18 residues. CDR3 sequence reads: CAWSPRGPQRFSYNEQFF. Written as DNA, the CDR3 is TGTGCCTGGAGTCCCCGGGGCCCGCAGCGGTTCTCCTACAATGAGCAGTTCTTC.

The rearrangement uses TRBV10-3 and TRBJ2-3; 8 bases map to TRBD2. CDR3 length equals 15 residues. Germline V lookup: CDR1 ENHRY, CDR2 SYGVKD. Losses at the gene ends were 8 bases for V and 3 bases for J; bases not matched to a gene: 10. The CDR3 DNA reads TGTGCCATCGCGGGGGGAGCGGGAGTAACAGATACGCAGTATTTT. Its protein is CAIAGGAGVTDTQYF.

The chain has TRBV6-5 and TRBJ1-1; 9 bases match TRBD1. With 2 bases clipped from V and 3 bases from J, the junction kept 1 base outside the gene matches. Germline V gives CDR1 MNHEY, CDR2 SVGAGI. The CDR3 is 14 residues long. As DNA, the CDR3 is TGTGCCAGCAGTTACGACAGGGGGTACACTGAAGCTTTCTTT. The encoded protein is CASSYDRGYTEAFF.

This chain links TRBV19 with TRBJ1-2; 7 bases map to TRBD1. Germline trimming cut 8 bases from V and 5 bases from J; bases unmatched to any gene: 8. The CDR3 is 13 amino acids. Germline CDR1 and CDR2: LNHDA and SQIVND (reference sequence). The CDR3 region is CASLTGFGYGYTF. CDR3 DNA sequence: TGTGCCAGTCTGACAGGGTTTGGGTATGGCTACACCTTC.

The rearrangement links TRBV11-1 to TRBJ2-7; D might be TRBD1 or TRBD2, each matching 5 bases. CDR3 length: 15 residues. Germline CDR1 SGHAT, CDR2 FQDESV (reference sequence). V was cut by 0 bases and J by 3 bases, with 12 bases left in between. Here the CDR3 reads CASSLASGGVYEQYF. CDR3 in DNA: TGTGCCAGCAGCTTAGCGTCTGGGGGAGTCTACGAGCAGTACTTC. The variable domain in full, with the rest retrieved from reference TRBV11-1 and TRBJ2-7, is EAEVAQSPRYKITEKSQAVAFWCDPISGHATLYWYRQILGQGPELLVQFQDESVVDDSQLPKDRFSAERLKGVDSTLKIQPAELGDSAMYLCASSLASGGVYEQYFGPGTRLTVT.

V gene TRBV13 combines with J gene TRBJ1-4; D ambiguous. The CDR3 totals 14 residues. Trimming stripped 5 bases from V and 8 bases from J, with 15 bases between. Per the germline V gene, CDR1 is PRHDT and CDR2 is FYEKMQ (reference sequence). DNA for the CDR3: TGTGCCAGCAGCCAACCCGGACCGGGGGAAAAACTGTTTTTT. It codes for CASSQPGPGEKLFF.

This chain uses TRBV29-1 with TRBJ2-7; 15 nucleotides align to TRBD2. V dropped 7 bases and J dropped 2; count of bases not matched to a gene: 6. The CDR3 spans 15 residues. Germline V gives CDR1 SQVTM, CDR2 ANQGSEA. The CDR3 DNA is TGCAGCGCCTTAGGACTAGCGGGGGGGACCTACGAGCAGTACTTC. This sequence encodes CSALGLAGGTYEQYF.

As DNA, the CDR3 is TGTGCCAGCAGCTTGGATCGGCTAGCGGAAACAAAACCAGATACGCAGTATTTT. Amino acid sequence: CASSLDRLAETKPDTQYF. V is TRBV5-4 and J is TRBJ2-3; 7 nucleotides agree with TRBD2. V lost 0 bases, J lost 4 bases, and 14 bases stayed unmatched. Germline-derived CDR1 and CDR2 are SGHNT and YYREEE (reference sequence). The CDR3 consists of 18 residues.

V gene TRBV2 combines with J gene TRBJ2-7; weak D call: TRBD2 (5 bases). V shed 6 bases and J shed 0 bases, with 21 bases lying between them. CDR3 length: 17 amino acids. The germline gives CDR1 SNHLY, CDR2 FYNNEI. CDR3 region: CASSEGKYLGFSYEQYF. CDR3 nucleotide sequence: TGTGCCAGCAGCGAGGGTAAGTATTTGGGCTTCTCCTACGAGCAGTACTTC.

The genes are TRBV3-1 (or the pseudogene TRBV3-2) and TRBJ2-3, with 7 positions matching TRBD2. The CDR3 consists of 14 residues. The germline CDR1 and CDR2 sequences are LGHDT and YNNKEL (reference sequence). V lost 4 bases and J lost 1; bases outside the gene matches: 2. As DNA, the CDR3 is TGTGCCAGCAGCCTTAGCGGGCGCACAGATACGCAGTATTTT. Translation gives CASSLSGRTDTQYF.

V gene TRBV18 combines with J gene TRBJ1-4; D uncertain. Germline V gene data show CDR1 as KGHSH and CDR2 as LQKENI. V was shortened by 3 bases and J by 0 bases, with 8 bases between the two germline ends. This CDR3 is built from 15 residues. The DNA for the CDR3 is TGTGCCAGCTCACCTGGCGAAGCAACTAATGAAAAACTGTTTTTT. Translating gives CASSPGEATNEKLFF.

The V call is TRBV30, the J call TRBJ1-2; D uncertain. The V end lost 0 bases, the J end lost 5 bases, and 10 bases lay between the germline ends. The germline gives CDR1 GTSNPN, CDR2 SVGIG (reference sequence). The CDR3 length is 13 residues. The CDR3 DNA is TGTGCCTGGAGTGTCGGAGGCTATTATGGCTACACCTTC. This encodes CAWSVGGYYGYTF.

This clone was detected only a few times. DNA of the CDR3: TGTGCCAGCAGTTACGCCAGGGGGACGAATCAGCCCCAGCATTTT. It is translated as CASSYARGTNQPQHF. The V gene is TRBV6-5, the J gene TRBJ1-5; 7 nucleotides line up with TRBD1. Trimming removed 2 bases from V and 4 bases from J; junction bases left unmatched: 5. Germline CDR1 and CDR2: MNHEY and SVGAGI. The CDR3 is 15 residues long.

This rearrangement joins TRBV7-8 to TRBJ1-6; 7 bases are shared with TRBD1. CDR3 length: 14 residues. Per the germline V gene, CDR1 is SGHVS and CDR2 is FQNEAQ. After removal of 6 bases from V and 14 bases from J, the junction contained 13 bases not matched to a gene. Here the CDR3 DNA reads TGTGCCAGCAGAAGGGGGACAGATATGGAATCCCTCCACTTT. As protein: CASRRGTDMESLHF.

The chain couples TRBV4-2 to TRBJ2-3; D might be TRBD1 or TRBD2, each matching 5 bases. Germline V gene sequence: CDR1 LGHNA, CDR2 YNFKEQ. This CDR3 has 17 residues. V gave up 7 bases and J gave up 3 bases, with 23 bases separating them. CDR3 loop: CASKIAGPLAGTDTQYF. In DNA form, the CDR3 reads TGTGCCAGCAAGATCGCGGGCCCCCTAGCAGGGACAGATACGCAGTATTTT.

This clone was seen a few times. This chain joins TRBV18 and TRBJ2-2, with unresolved D. Per germline, CDR1 KGHSH and CDR2 LQKENI. This CDR3 comprises 12 residues. The germline V and J ends were trimmed by 4 bases and 5 bases, with 5 bases remaining between them. The CDR3, as DNA: TGTGCCAGCTCACGTTTTACCGGGGAGCTGTTTTTT. Translation: CASSRFTGELFF.

V is TRBV7-9 and J is TRBJ1-4; D gene ambiguous. V was cut by 3 bases and J by 7 bases, with 6 bases left in between. The CDR3 is 12 amino acids. Germline CDR1 and CDR2: SEHNR and FQNEAQ (reference sequence). CDR3 in DNA: TGTGCCAGCAGCTTGCTAAGTGAAAAACTGTTTTTT. Its protein product is CASSLLSEKLFF. The entire variable domain, with the rest obtained from reference TRBV7-9 and TRBJ1-4, is as follows: DTGVSQNPRHKITKRGQNVTFRCDPISEHNRLYWYRQTLGQGPEFLTYFQNEAQLEKSRLLSDRFSAERPKGSFSTLEIQRTEQGDSAMYLCASSLLSEKLFFGSGTQLSVL.

The chain couples TRBV20-1 to TRBJ2-7, with D possibly being TRBD1 (6 bases). This CDR3 has 11 residues. V was pared by 8 bases and J by 5 bases, with 13 bases between. The germline CDR1 and CDR2 sequences are DFQATT and SNEGSKA (reference sequence). CDR3 amino acids: CSLRGNHEQYF. CDR3 DNA sequence: TGCAGTCTCAGGGGAAACCACGAGCAGTACTTC.

The rearrangement joins TRBV27 to TRBJ2-3; 8 bases are a match to TRBD1. The V gene's germline CDR1 is MNHEY and CDR2 SMNVEV (reference sequence). The CDR3 is 15 amino acids. Trimming removed 8 bases from V and 2 bases from J; junction bases left unmatched: 9. The CDR3 nucleotides read TGTGCCAGCCAGAGGACAGGGATCTTCACAGATACGCAGTATTTT. This sequence encodes CASQRTGIFTDTQYF.

This clone was recorded only once. The rearrangement uses TRBV9 and TRBJ2-7; 8 nucleotides agree with TRBD2. Germline CDR1 and CDR2: SGDLS and YYNGEE. After removal of 4 bases from V and 6 bases from J, the junction contained 9 bases not matched to a gene. This CDR3 has 14 residues. CDR3 amino acids: CASSPRGGDGEQYF. The CDR3 DNA is TGTGCCAGCAGCCCCCGGGGGGGAGATGGCGAGCAGTACTTC.

The J gene is TRBJ1-4, the V gene TRBV2; possible D gene TRBD1, 6 bases. Trimming removed 6 bases at V and 8 bases at J, with 13 bases between. The CDR3 consists of 13 residues. CDR1 SNHLY and CDR2 FYNNEI come from the germline V gene. The DNA for the CDR3 is TGTGCCAGCAGGAGGGACAATCGAGAAAAACTGTTTTTT. Protein: CASRRDNREKLFF.

The rearrangement joins TRBV21-1 to TRBJ1-3. TRBV21-1 is flagged as a pseudogene. This CDR3 contains 13 residues. The CDR3 DNA follows: TGTGCCAGCAGCGTATGCTCTGGAAACACCATATATTTT. Translating it yields CASSVCSGNTIYF.

The rearrangement links TRBV29-1 to TRBJ1-1; D unresolved. CDR1 is SQVTM, CDR2 ANQGSEA, per germline. CDR3 length: 11 residues. The V end lost 6 bases, the J end lost 3 bases, and 8 bases lay between the germline ends. CDR3 DNA sequence: TGCAGCGTCTCTAGGGACACTGAAGCTTTCTTT. Translation: CSVSRDTEAFF.

This clone appeared a few times. The chain couples TRBV30 to TRBJ2-1; 7 bases align to TRBD2. The germline CDR1 and CDR2 sequences are GTSNPN and SVGIG (reference sequence). With 3 bases clipped from V and 0 bases from J, the junction kept 8 bases outside the gene matches. The CDR3 consists of 16 residues. CDR3 amino acids: CAWRGGEPGSYNEQFF. The CDR3 nucleotides read TGTGCCTGGAGGGGAGGGGAGCCTGGCTCCTACAATGAGCAGTTCTTC.

This rearrangement joins TRBV18 to TRBJ2-3; TRBD2 agrees at 11 bases. J was trimmed by 4 bases and V by 4 bases; bases with no gene match: 7. CDR1 is KGHSH and CDR2 is LQKENI in the germline V gene. The length of the CDR3 is 16 residues. The CDR3 loop reads CASSRTSGSGADTQYF. For the CDR3, the DNA is TGTGCCAGCTCACGAACTAGCGGGAGTGGGGCAGATACGCAGTATTTT.